These T cell receptor beta chains were read from a single sample in a study of blood T cell repertoires in COVID-19. Assay: immunoSEQ multiplex PCR; the TCRdb copy retains only in-frame clones and omits some. Of over 150,000 clones in the sample, 80% to 85% were seen once. The source material was PBMCs or T cells enriched from blood (not recorded which). Every receptor here comes from a man aged 40-55 years who had recovered from COVID-19. Each CDR3 is given with its conserved first and last residue. D genes are given only for firm matches. Only part of the rows carry a size: once, few, many, or a class if the clone is expanded.

d_call: TRBD1
j_call: TRBJ2-5
v_call: TRBV5-1
clone_size: few
cdr3_aa: CASSPSGGETQYF
cdr3_nt: TGCGCCAGCAGCCCCTCAGGGGGAGAGACCCAGTACTTC

d_call: NA
j_call: TRBJ1-6
v_call: TRBV7-9
clone_size: many
cdr3_aa: CASGRTGNSPLHF
cdr3_nt: TGTGCCAGCGGAAGGACGGGAAATTCACCCCTCCACTTT

d_call: TRBD2
j_call: TRBJ2-1
v_call: TRBV29-1
clone_size: NA
cdr3_aa: CSVEFSGRSYNEQFF
cdr3_nt: TGCAGCGTTGAGTTTAGCGGGAGGTCCTACAATGAGCAGTTCTTC

d_call: TRBD2
j_call: TRBJ2-5
v_call: TRBV7-3
clone_size: NA
cdr3_aa: CASSSSGAQETQYF
cdr3_nt: TGTGCCAGCAGCTCTAGCGGGGCCCAAGAGACCCAGTACTTC

d_call: NA
j_call: TRBJ2-7
v_call: TRBV30
clone_size: NA
cdr3_aa: CAWSGQGWEQYF
cdr3_nt: TGTGCCTGGAGTGGGCAGGGGTGGGAGCAGTACTTC

d_call: TRBD1
j_call: TRBJ2-6
v_call: TRBV9
clone_size: NA
cdr3_aa: CASSKRTGLSGANVLTF
cdr3_nt: TGTGCCAGCAGCAAGAGGACAGGGCTCTCTGGGGCCAACGTCCTGACTTTC

d_call: NA
j_call: TRBJ2-5
v_call: TRBV25-1
clone_size: NA
cdr3_aa: CASSERDWDETQYF
cdr3_nt: TGTGCCAGCAGCGAACGGGATTGGGATGAGACCCAGTACTTC

d_call: NA
j_call: TRBJ2-1
v_call: TRBV27
clone_size: NA
cdr3_aa: CASSLLGGEQFF
cdr3_nt: TGTGCCAGCAGTTTACTTGGCGGTGAGCAGTTCTTC

d_call: NA
j_call: TRBJ1-5
v_call: TRBV5-6
clone_size: NA
cdr3_aa: CASSLVTGGNQPQHF
cdr3_nt: TGTGCCAGCAGCTTGGTGACGGGGGGCAATCAGCCCCAGCATTTT

d_call: TRBD1
j_call: TRBJ1-6
v_call: TRBV11-2
clone_size: NA
cdr3_aa: CASSLQGAQGPLHF
cdr3_nt: TGTGCCAGCAGCTTACAGGGGGCGCAGGGCCCCCTCCACTTT

d_call: TRBD1
j_call: TRBJ1-6
v_call: TRBV3-1/TRBV3-2
clone_size: NA
cdr3_aa: CASSSGQGSYNSPLHF
cdr3_nt: TGTGCCAGCAGCTCGGGACAGGGTTCCTATAATTCACCCCTCCACTTT

d_call: NA
j_call: TRBJ1-2
v_call: TRBV5-8
clone_size: NA
cdr3_aa: CASSFAPRDYGYTF
cdr3_nt: TGTGCCAGCAGCTTCGCCCCCAGGGACTATGGCTACACCTTC

d_call: NA
j_call: TRBJ2-5
v_call: TRBV6-2/TRBV6-3
clone_size: NA
cdr3_aa: CASSPRETQYF
cdr3_nt: TGTGCCAGCAGCCCGCGGGAGACCCAGTACTTC

d_call: NA
j_call: TRBJ1-1
v_call: TRBV6-1
clone_size: once
cdr3_aa: CASSEHNTEAFF
cdr3_nt: TGTGCCAGCAGTGAACATAACACTGAAGCTTTCTTT

d_call: NA
j_call: TRBJ1-2
v_call: TRBV7-2
clone_size: NA
cdr3_aa: CASSLYGYGYTF
cdr3_nt: TGTGCCAGCAGCTTATACGGCTATGGCTACACCTTC

d_call: NA
j_call: TRBJ2-1
v_call: TRBV19
clone_size: NA
cdr3_aa: CASSIMRSDGNEQFF
cdr3_nt: TGTGCCAGTAGTATAATGCGGTCAGATGGCAATGAGCAGTTCTTC

d_call: TRBD1
j_call: TRBJ2-7
v_call: TRBV5-1
clone_size: NA
cdr3_aa: CASSSGTGSYEQYF
cdr3_nt: TGCGCCAGCAGCTCCGGGACAGGGTCCTACGAGCAGTACTTC

d_call: NA
j_call: TRBJ2-6
v_call: TRBV3-1/TRBV3-2
clone_size: NA
cdr3_aa: CASSPGDPTVLTF
cdr3_nt: TGTGCCAGCAGCCCAGGGGACCCCACCGTCCTGACTTTC

d_call: NA
j_call: TRBJ1-1
v_call: TRBV5-1
clone_size: NA
cdr3_aa: CASSFRDTEAFF
cdr3_nt: TGCGCCAGCAGTTTCAGGGACACTGAAGCTTTCTTT

d_call: NA
j_call: TRBJ1-4
v_call: TRBV5-8
clone_size: NA
cdr3_aa: CASRHEEESVEKLFF
cdr3_nt: TGTGCCAGCAGGCACGAGGAGGAGTCGGTGGAAAAACTGTTTTTT

d_call: NA
j_call: TRBJ2-1
v_call: TRBV5-1
clone_size: NA
cdr3_aa: CASSWDWTDKQFF
cdr3_nt: TGCGCCAGCAGCTGGGACTGGACGGACAAGCAGTTCTTC

d_call: TRBD1
j_call: TRBJ1-6
v_call: TRBV7-9
clone_size: NA
cdr3_aa: CASSPRDSYNSPLHF
cdr3_nt: TGTGCCAGCAGCCCGCGGGACAGCTATAATTCACCCCTCCACTTT

d_call: TRBD2
j_call: TRBJ2-7
v_call: TRBV6-5
clone_size: NA
cdr3_aa: CASSFTSGGYEQYF
cdr3_nt: TGTGCCAGCAGTTTTACTAGCGGGGGCTACGAGCAGTACTTC

d_call: TRBD2
j_call: TRBJ2-3
v_call: TRBV19
clone_size: NA
cdr3_aa: CASSFGRGGETDTQYF
cdr3_nt: TGTGCCAGTAGTTTTGGTCGGGGGGGCGAAACAGATACGCAGTATTTT

d_call: TRBD2
j_call: TRBJ2-1
v_call: TRBV10-3
clone_size: NA
cdr3_aa: CAISPASGGHRDIGRNEQFF
cdr3_nt: TGTGCCATCAGTCCGGCTAGCGGGGGCCATAGGGATATTGGCCGCAATGAGCAGTTCTTC

d_call: NA
j_call: TRBJ2-3
v_call: TRBV5-1
clone_size: NA
cdr3_aa: CASSTINTGTTTDTQYF
cdr3_nt: TGCGCCAGCAGCACTATTAATACCGGGACAACCACAGATACGCAGTATTTT

d_call: TRBD2
j_call: TRBJ2-3
v_call: TRBV19
clone_size: NA
cdr3_aa: CASSIAGGSPPDTQYF
cdr3_nt: TGTGCCAGTAGTATAGCGGGGGGGTCCCCCCCAGATACGCAGTATTTT

d_call: NA
j_call: TRBJ2-3
v_call: TRBV11-2
clone_size: NA
cdr3_aa: CASSLGVGGDHTDTQYF
cdr3_nt: TGTGCCAGCAGCTTAGGGGTTGGTGGAGATCACACAGATACGCAGTATTTT

d_call: TRBD1
j_call: TRBJ2-3
v_call: TRBV6-5
clone_size: few
cdr3_aa: CASSSDRGSTDTQYF
cdr3_nt: TGTGCCAGCAGTTCTGACAGGGGGAGCACAGATACGCAGTATTTT

d_call: TRBD1
j_call: TRBJ2-2
v_call: TRBV5-1
clone_size: once
cdr3_aa: CASRYTGGGTGELFF
cdr3_nt: TGCGCCAGCAGATATACAGGGGGCGGCACCGGGGAGCTGTTTTTT

d_call: TRBD2
j_call: TRBJ2-5
v_call: TRBV7-2
clone_size: NA
cdr3_aa: CASSATLAGGQTQYF
cdr3_nt: TGTGCCAGCAGCGCTACACTAGCGGGGGGGCAGACCCAGTACTTC

d_call: NA
j_call: TRBJ1-3
v_call: TRBV19
clone_size: NA
cdr3_aa: CASQKMEGSGNTIYF
cdr3_nt: TGTGCCAGTCAAAAAATGGAGGGTTCTGGAAACACCATATATTTT

d_call: TRBD2
j_call: TRBJ2-3
v_call: TRBV18
clone_size: few
cdr3_aa: CASFSGGPVDTQYF
cdr3_nt: TGTGCCAGCTTTAGCGGGGGCCCCGTAGATACGCAGTATTTT

d_call: NA
j_call: TRBJ2-7
v_call: TRBV5-5
clone_size: NA
cdr3_aa: CASRRTVMGYEQYF
cdr3_nt: TGTGCCAGCAGGCGGACAGTGATGGGCTACGAGCAGTACTTC

d_call: TRBD2
j_call: TRBJ2-7
v_call: TRBV2
clone_size: NA
cdr3_aa: CASSRTSVTYEQYF
cdr3_nt: TGTGCCAGCAGTCGGACTAGCGTAACCTACGAGCAGTACTTC

d_call: NA
j_call: TRBJ2-5
v_call: TRBV18
clone_size: NA
cdr3_aa: CASSPYSLETQYF
cdr3_nt: TGTGCCAGCTCACCTTACAGCCTAGAGACCCAGTACTTC

d_call: NA
j_call: TRBJ1-5
v_call: TRBV21-1
clone_size: NA
cdr3_aa: CASSKRTPDRVGNQPQHF
cdr3_nt: TGTGCCAGCAGCAAACGAACCCCTGACAGGGTTGGCAATCAGCCCCAGCATTTT

d_call: NA
j_call: TRBJ2-2
v_call: TRBV6-5
clone_size: NA
cdr3_aa: CASSYRGNRAGELFF
cdr3_nt: TGTGCCAGCAGTTACAGGGGAAACCGGGCCGGGGAGCTGTTTTTT

d_call: NA
j_call: TRBJ1-3
v_call: TRBV11-2
clone_size: once
cdr3_aa: CASSSLITGNTIYF
cdr3_nt: TGTGCCAGCAGCTCTCTAATTACTGGAAACACCATATATTTT

d_call: TRBD1
j_call: TRBJ1-1
v_call: TRBV19
clone_size: NA
cdr3_aa: CASSSVQGANTEAFF
cdr3_nt: TGTGCCAGTAGCTCCGTACAGGGGGCGAACACTGAAGCTTTCTTT

d_call: NA
j_call: TRBJ1-2
v_call: TRBV30
clone_size: once
cdr3_aa: CAWGAGGYTF
cdr3_nt: TGTGCCTGGGGGGCTGGCGGCTACACCTTC

d_call: NA
j_call: TRBJ1-1
v_call: TRBV6-5
clone_size: NA
cdr3_aa: CAARRDTEAFF
cdr3_nt: TGTGCCGCCAGGCGTGACACTGAAGCTTTCTTT

d_call: NA
j_call: TRBJ1-2
v_call: TRBV7-2
clone_size: NA
cdr3_aa: CASSLVSGAQSGYTF
cdr3_nt: TGTGCCAGCAGCCTCGTTTCAGGGGCGCAAAGTGGCTACACCTTC

d_call: NA
j_call: TRBJ2-3
v_call: TRBV5-1
clone_size: NA
cdr3_aa: CASSLAGEDTQYF
cdr3_nt: TGCGCCAGCAGCTTGGCGGGTGAGGATACGCAGTATTTT

d_call: TRBD2
j_call: TRBJ2-3
v_call: TRBV11-3
clone_size: NA
cdr3_aa: CASSLGVAGGTDTQYF
cdr3_nt: TGTGCCAGCAGCTTAGGGGTGGCGGGGGGCACAGATACGCAGTATTTT

d_call: NA
j_call: TRBJ1-1
v_call: TRBV2
clone_size: NA
cdr3_aa: CASSEVGGDTEAFF
cdr3_nt: TGTGCCAGCAGTGAAGTCGGGGGGGACACTGAAGCTTTCTTT

d_call: NA
j_call: TRBJ2-3
v_call: TRBV11-3
clone_size: NA
cdr3_aa: CASSLGSNTDTQYF
cdr3_nt: TGTGCCAGCAGCTTAGGTAGCAATACAGATACGCAGTATTTT

d_call: TRBD1
j_call: TRBJ2-7
v_call: TRBV27
clone_size: NA
cdr3_aa: CASRTGAAGSYEQYF
cdr3_nt: TGTGCCAGCAGGACAGGGGCAGCCGGCTCCTACGAGCAGTACTTC

d_call: TRBD1
j_call: TRBJ2-2
v_call: TRBV19
clone_size: NA
cdr3_aa: CASSGQGDTGELFF
cdr3_nt: TGTGCCAGCTCGGGACAGGGAGACACCGGGGAGCTGTTTTTT

d_call: NA
j_call: TRBJ1-5
v_call: TRBV3-1/TRBV3-2
clone_size: NA
cdr3_aa: CASSQEPPGGNQPQHF
cdr3_nt: TGTGCCAGCAGCCAAGAACCCCCGGGAGGCAATCAGCCCCAGCATTTT

d_call: NA
j_call: TRBJ1-2
v_call: TRBV30
clone_size: NA
cdr3_aa: CAWRTRATLGGYTF
cdr3_nt: TGTGCCTGGAGGACCAGGGCCACCCTGGGGGGCTACACCTTC

d_call: NA
j_call: TRBJ2-7
v_call: TRBV28
clone_size: NA
cdr3_aa: CASSWGPGEEREQYF
cdr3_nt: TGTGCCAGCAGTTGGGGACCGGGGGAAGAGCGCGAGCAGTACTTC

d_call: TRBD1
j_call: TRBJ1-4
v_call: TRBV7-2
clone_size: NA
cdr3_aa: CASSPGQGAGEKLFF
cdr3_nt: TGTGCCAGCAGCCCCGGACAGGGGGCGGGTGAAAAACTGTTTTTT

d_call: TRBD1
j_call: TRBJ2-1
v_call: TRBV28
clone_size: NA
cdr3_aa: CASSTTGGVYNEQFF
cdr3_nt: TGTGCCAGCAGTACCACAGGGGGAGTCTACAATGAGCAGTTCTTC

d_call: TRBD1
j_call: TRBJ1-4
v_call: TRBV5-6
clone_size: NA
cdr3_aa: CASSGTGEGSEKLFF
cdr3_nt: TGTGCCAGCAGCGGGACAGGGGAGGGGAGTGAAAAACTGTTTTTT

d_call: NA
j_call: TRBJ1-6
v_call: TRBV6-5
clone_size: NA
cdr3_aa: CAGTVSRETNSPLHF
cdr3_nt: TGTGCCGGTACTGTCAGCCGGGAGACAAATTCACCCCTCCACTTT

d_call: NA
j_call: TRBJ1-1
v_call: TRBV29-1
clone_size: NA
cdr3_aa: CSVPDPGGSKAFF
cdr3_nt: TGCAGCGTTCCCGACCCGGGAGGGTCAAAAGCTTTCTTT